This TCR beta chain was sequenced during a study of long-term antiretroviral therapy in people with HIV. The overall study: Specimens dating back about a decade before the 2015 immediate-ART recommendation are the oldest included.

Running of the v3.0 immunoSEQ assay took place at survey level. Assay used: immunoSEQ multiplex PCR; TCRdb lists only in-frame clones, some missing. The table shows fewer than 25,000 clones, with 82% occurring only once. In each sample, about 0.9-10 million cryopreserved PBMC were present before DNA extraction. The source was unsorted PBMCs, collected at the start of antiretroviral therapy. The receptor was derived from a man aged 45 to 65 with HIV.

The CDR3 DNA follows: TGTGCCATCAGTGAGTCAGGCAGGGGGTACGAGCAGTACTTC. Protein sequence: CAISESGRGYEQYF. The V call is TRBV10-3, the J call TRBJ2-7, with TRBD1 matching 7 bases. Germline V CDR1 and CDR2: ENHRY, SYGVKD. Trimming removed 0 bases from V and 4 bases from J; junction bases left unmatched: 3. This CDR3 spans 14 amino acids.